This T cell receptor (beta chain) was observed in a study of response to subunit inactivated influenza vaccine. MiXCR was run by TCRdb on the RT-PCR reads, yielding one entry per CDR3 protein. The table lists about 620,000 distinct CDR3 sequences, over 9% of them singletons. This clonotype showed up just a few times. CDR3 length: 16 amino acids. Trimming stripped 2 bases from V and 1 base from J, with 14 bases between. The same data also contributed to another study, on T cells expressing NK-cell markers. That investigation notes: The TCR beta cDNA came from 5'RACE template switching with UMIs. Five or six of the donors carried dominant NKG2C+ clonotypes that took up roughly 1.0-8% of their CD8+ T cells.

The starting material was PBMCs from blood, obtained on the day of vaccination. The chain combines TRBV12-3 or TRBV12-4 with TRBJ1-2; perhaps TRBD1 as D (5 bases). The TCR sequence derives from a man aged 45-60 years who received an inactivated influenza vaccine. The CDR3 nucleotides read TGTGCCAGCAGTTTACTCCCCAGGGCCGGTAACTATGGCTACACCTTC. Translated: CASSLLPRAGNYGYTF.